This TCR beta chain was recorded in a study of CD8 T cells in Susac syndrome. CD8+ and CD4+ T cells circulating in blood were sequenced for TCR beta. The CDR3 spans 16 residues. V was clipped by 3 bases and J by 2 bases; unmatched bases: 2. CDR1 is DFQATT and CDR2 is SNEGSKA in the germline V gene (reference sequence). Roughly 0.45 to 1 ug RNA was reverse transcribed with random hexamers. TCRdb redid the calling of the immunoSEQ multiplex PCR reads with MiXCR, one entry per CDR3 protein. The data show 150,000 to 250,000 distinct CDR3 sequences, with about 95% seen just once and about 0.087% held by the top ten.

The sequence came from a human donor with multiple sclerosis. The chain is built from TRBV20-1 and TRBJ2-3; 16 positions match TRBD2. Material for sequencing was CD4+ T cells from PBMCs. The CDR3 DNA sequence: TGCAGTGCTAGGGGACTAGCGGGGGGGAACACAGATACGCAGTATTTT. Its translation is CSARGLAGGNTDTQYF.